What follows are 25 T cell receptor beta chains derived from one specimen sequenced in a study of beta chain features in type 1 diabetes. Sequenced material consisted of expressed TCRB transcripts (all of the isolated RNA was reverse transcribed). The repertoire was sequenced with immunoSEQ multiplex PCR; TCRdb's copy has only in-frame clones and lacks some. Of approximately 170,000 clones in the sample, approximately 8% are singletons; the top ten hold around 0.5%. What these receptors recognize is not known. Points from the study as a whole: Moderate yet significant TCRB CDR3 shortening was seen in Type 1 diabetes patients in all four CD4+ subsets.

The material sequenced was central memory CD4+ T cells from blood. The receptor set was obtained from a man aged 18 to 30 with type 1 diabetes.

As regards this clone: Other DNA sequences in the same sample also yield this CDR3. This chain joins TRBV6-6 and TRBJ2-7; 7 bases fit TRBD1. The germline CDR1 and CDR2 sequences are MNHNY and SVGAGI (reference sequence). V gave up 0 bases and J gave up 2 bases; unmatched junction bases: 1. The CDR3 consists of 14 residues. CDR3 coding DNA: TGTGCCAGCAGTTACTCTCAGGGGGCCTACGAGCAGTACTTC. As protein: CASSYSQGAYEQYF.

DNA of the CDR3: TGTGCCAGCAGTTCCTCTCTCGGGAGACTTTCTGGGGCCAACGTCCTGACTTTC. The encoded protein is CASSSSLGRLSGANVLTF. The V gene is TRBV28, the J gene TRBJ2-6; D possibly corresponds to TRBD2 (6 bases). Trimming removed 4 bases from V and 1 base from J, with 17 bases in between. The CDR3 is 18 residues long. Germline V gene data show CDR1 as MDHEN and CDR2 as SYDVKM.

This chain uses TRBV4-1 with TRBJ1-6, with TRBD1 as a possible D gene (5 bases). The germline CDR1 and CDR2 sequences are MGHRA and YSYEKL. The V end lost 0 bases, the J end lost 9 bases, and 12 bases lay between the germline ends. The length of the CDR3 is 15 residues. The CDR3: CASSQDARGISPLHF. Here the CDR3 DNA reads TGCGCCAGCAGCCAAGATGCACGGGGGATTTCACCCCTCCACTTT.

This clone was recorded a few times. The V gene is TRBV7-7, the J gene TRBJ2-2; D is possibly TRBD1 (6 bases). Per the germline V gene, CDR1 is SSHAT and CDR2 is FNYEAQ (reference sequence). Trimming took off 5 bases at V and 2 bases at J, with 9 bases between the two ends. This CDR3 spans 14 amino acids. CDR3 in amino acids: CASSRDINTGELFF. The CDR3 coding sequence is TGTGCCAGCAGCCGGGACATAAACACCGGGGAGCTGTTTTTT.

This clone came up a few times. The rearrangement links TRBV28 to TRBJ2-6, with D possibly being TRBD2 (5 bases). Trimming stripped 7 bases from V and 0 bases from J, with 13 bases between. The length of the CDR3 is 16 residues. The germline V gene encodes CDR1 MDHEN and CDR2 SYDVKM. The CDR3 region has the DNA TGTGCCAGCATCGCGGAGGTCTTCTCTGGGGCCAACGTCCTGACTTTC. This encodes CASIAEVFSGANVLTF. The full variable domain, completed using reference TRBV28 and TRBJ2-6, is DVKVTQSSRYLVKRTGEKVFLECVQDMDHENMFWYRQDPGLGLRLIYFSYDVKMKEKGDIPEGYSVSREKKERFSLILESASTNQTSMYLCASIAEVFSGANVLTFGAGSRLTVL.

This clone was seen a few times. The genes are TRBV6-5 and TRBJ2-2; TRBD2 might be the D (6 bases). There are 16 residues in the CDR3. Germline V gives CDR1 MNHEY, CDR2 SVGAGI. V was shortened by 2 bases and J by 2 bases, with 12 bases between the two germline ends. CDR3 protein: CASSYVAGINTGELFF. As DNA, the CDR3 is TGTGCCAGCAGTTACGTGGCGGGGATTAACACCGGGGAGCTGTTTTTT.

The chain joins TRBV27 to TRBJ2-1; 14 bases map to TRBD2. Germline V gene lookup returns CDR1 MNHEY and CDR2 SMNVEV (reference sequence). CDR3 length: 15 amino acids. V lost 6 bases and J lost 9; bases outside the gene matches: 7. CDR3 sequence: CASRPTSGGVGEQFF. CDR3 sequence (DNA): TGTGCCAGCAGGCCGACTAGCGGGGGGGTGGGTGAGCAGTTCTTC.

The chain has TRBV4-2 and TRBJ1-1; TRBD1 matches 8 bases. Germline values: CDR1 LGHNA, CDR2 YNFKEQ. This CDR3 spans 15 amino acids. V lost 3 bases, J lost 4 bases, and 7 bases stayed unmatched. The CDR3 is CASSHPSDRVTEAFF. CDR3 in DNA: TGTGCCAGCAGCCACCCTTCGGACAGGGTCACTGAAGCTTTCTTT.

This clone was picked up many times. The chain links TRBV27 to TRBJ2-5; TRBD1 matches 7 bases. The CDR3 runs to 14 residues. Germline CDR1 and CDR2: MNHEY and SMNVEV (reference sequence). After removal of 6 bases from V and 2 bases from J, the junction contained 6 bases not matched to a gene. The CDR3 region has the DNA TGTGCCAGCAGAGCTACAGGGGCACAAGAGACCCAGTACTTC. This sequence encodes CASRATGAQETQYF.

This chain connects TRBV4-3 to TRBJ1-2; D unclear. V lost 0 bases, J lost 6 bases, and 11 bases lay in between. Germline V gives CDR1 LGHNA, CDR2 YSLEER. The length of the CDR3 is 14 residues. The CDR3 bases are TGCGCCAGCAGCCAAGATCTGAGCAATGATGGCTACACCTTC. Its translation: CASSQDLSNDGYTF.

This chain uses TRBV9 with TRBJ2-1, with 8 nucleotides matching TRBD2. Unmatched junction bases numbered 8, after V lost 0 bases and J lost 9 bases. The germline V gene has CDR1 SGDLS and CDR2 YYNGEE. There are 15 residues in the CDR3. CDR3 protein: CASSVATGGAGEQFF. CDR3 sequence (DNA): TGTGCCAGCAGCGTAGCTACCGGGGGGGCCGGTGAGCAGTTCTTC.

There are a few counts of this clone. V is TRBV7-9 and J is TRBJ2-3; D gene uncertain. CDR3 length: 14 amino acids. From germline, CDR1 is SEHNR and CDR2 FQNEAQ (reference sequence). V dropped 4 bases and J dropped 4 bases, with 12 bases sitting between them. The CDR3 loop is CASSSMVGADTQYF. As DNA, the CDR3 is TGTGCCAGCAGCTCCATGGTGGGCGCAGATACGCAGTATTTT. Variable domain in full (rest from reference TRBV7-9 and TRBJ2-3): DTGVSQNPRHKITKRGQNVTFRCDPISEHNRLYWYRQTLGQGPEFLTYFQNEAQLEKSRLLSDRFSAERPKGSFSTLEIQRTEQGDSAMYLCASSSMVGADTQYFGPGTRLTVL.

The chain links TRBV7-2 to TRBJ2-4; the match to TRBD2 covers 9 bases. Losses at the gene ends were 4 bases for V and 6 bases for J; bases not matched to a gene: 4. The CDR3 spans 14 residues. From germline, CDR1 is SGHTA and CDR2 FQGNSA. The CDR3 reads CASSYSGRGNIQYF. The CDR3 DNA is TGTGCCAGCAGCTATAGCGGGAGAGGAAACATTCAGTACTTC. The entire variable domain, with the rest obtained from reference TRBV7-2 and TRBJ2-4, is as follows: GAGVSQSPSNKVTEKGKDVELRCDPISGHTALYWYRQSLGQGLEFLIYFQGNSAPDKSGLPSDRFSAERTGGSVSTLTIQRTQQEDSAVYLCASSYSGRGNIQYFGAGTRLSVL.

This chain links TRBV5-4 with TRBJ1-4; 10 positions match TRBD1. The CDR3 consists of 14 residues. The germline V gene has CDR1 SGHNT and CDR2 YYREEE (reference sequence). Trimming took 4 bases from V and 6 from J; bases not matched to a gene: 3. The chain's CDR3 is CASSAGTGDEKLFF. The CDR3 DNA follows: TGTGCCAGCAGCGCCGGGACAGGGGATGAAAAACTGTTTTTT.

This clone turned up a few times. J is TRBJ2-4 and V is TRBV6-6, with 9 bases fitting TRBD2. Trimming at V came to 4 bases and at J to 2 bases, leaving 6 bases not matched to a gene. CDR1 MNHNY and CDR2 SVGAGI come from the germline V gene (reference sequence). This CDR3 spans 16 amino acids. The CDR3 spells CASSSTAGGTKNIQYF. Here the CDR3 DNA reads TGTGCCAGCAGTTCAACCGCGGGGGGGACCAAAAACATTCAGTACTTC.

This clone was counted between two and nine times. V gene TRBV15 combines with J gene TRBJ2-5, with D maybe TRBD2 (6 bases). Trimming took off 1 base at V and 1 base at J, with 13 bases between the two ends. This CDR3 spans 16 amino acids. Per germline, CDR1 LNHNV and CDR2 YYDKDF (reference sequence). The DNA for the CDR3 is TGTGCCACCAGCAGAGTCCTTCTAGCGACCCAAGAGACCCAGTACTTC. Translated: CATSRVLLATQETQYF.

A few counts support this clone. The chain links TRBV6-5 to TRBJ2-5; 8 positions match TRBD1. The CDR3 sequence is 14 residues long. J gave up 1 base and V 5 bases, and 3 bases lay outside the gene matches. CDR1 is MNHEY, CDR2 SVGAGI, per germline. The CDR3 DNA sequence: TGTGCCAGCAGTGACAGGGGATTCCAAGAGACCCAGTACTTC. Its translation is CASSDRGFQETQYF.

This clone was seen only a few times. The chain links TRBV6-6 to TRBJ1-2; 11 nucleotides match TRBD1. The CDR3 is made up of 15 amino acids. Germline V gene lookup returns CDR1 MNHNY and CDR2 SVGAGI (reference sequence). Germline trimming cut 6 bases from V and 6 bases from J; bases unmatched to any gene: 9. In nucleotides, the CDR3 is TGTGCCAGCAGGCGTCCCGGGACAGGGGGAGATGGCTACACCTTC. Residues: CASRRPGTGGDGYTF.

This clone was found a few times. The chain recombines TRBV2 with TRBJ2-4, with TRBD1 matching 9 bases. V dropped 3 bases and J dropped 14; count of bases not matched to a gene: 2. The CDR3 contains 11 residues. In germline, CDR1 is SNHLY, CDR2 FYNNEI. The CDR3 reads CASSDTGGKYF. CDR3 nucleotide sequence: TGTGCCAGCAGTGATACAGGGGGCAAGTACTTC.

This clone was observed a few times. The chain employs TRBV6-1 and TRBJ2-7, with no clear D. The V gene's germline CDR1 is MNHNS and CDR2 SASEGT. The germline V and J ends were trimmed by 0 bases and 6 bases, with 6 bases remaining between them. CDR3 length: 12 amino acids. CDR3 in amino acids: CASSEAQAEQYF. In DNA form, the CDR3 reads TGTGCCAGCAGTGAAGCGCAGGCCGAGCAGTACTTC.

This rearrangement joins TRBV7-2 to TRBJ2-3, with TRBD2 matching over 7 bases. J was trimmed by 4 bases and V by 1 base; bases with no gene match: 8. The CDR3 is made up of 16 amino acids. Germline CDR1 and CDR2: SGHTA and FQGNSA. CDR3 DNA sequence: TGTGCCAGCAGCTTAGATCGGGGAGGGAAGTCAGATACGCAGTATTTT. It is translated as CASSLDRGGKSDTQYF.

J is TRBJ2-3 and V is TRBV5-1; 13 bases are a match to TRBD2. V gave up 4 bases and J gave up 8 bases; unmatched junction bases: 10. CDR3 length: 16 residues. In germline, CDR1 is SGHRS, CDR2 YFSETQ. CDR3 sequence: CASSMGTSGTRGTQYF. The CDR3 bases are TGCGCCAGCAGCATGGGGACTAGCGGGACGCGGGGTACGCAGTATTTT.

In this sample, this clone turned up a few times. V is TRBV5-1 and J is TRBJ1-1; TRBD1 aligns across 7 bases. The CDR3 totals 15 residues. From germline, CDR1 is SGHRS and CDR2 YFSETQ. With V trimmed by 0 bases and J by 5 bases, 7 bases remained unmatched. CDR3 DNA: TGCGCCAGCAGCTTGGAAGGAGGGGGCAGGACTGAAGCTTTCTTT. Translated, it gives CASSLEGGGRTEAFF.

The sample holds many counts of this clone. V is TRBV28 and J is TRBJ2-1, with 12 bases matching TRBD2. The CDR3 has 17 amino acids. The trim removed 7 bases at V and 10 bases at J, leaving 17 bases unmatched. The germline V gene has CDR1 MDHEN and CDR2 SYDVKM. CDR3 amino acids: CASIHLGGLAGGREQFF. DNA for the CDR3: TGTGCCAGCATCCACCTCGGGGGGCTAGCGGGAGGGCGGGAGCAGTTCTTC.

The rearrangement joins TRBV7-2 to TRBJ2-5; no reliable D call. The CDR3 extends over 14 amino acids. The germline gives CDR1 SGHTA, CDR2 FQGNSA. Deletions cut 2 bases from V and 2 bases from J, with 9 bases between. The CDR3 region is CASSLSGPQETQYF. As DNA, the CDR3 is TGTGCCAGCAGCTTAAGTGGCCCTCAAGAGACCCAGTACTTC.